What follows are 18 T cell receptor beta chains derived from one specimen sequenced in a study of control samples from healthy donors and cancer patients. The assay was immunoSEQ multiplex PCR, and TCRdb's table has in-frame clones only and misses some. The sample has roughly 450,000 clones, more than 80% seen once. Specimen: PBMCs. The receptors here all came from a man aged 35 to 55 with head and neck cancer.

This clone is a singleton in its sample. CDR3: CASSLVLSGSSYNEQFF. The CDR3 DNA reads as TGTGCCAGCAGCCTCGTTTTAAGCGGGAGCTCCTACAATGAGCAGTTCTTC. The V gene is TRBV4-2, the J gene TRBJ2-1; the match to TRBD2 covers 8 bases. V shed 4 bases and J 0 bases; nucleotides not matched to a gene: 8. Germline lookup yields CDR1 LGHNA and CDR2 YNFKEQ. CDR3 length equals 17 residues.

The J gene is TRBJ2-7, the V gene TRBV6-5, with D perhaps TRBD2 (6 bases). Looked up from germline, CDR1 is MNHEY and CDR2 is SVGAGI. The CDR3 sequence is 14 residues long. With 2 bases removed from V and 5 bases from J, the gap between germline ends came to 13 bases. This chain's CDR3 is CASSYDGGPNEQYF. The CDR3, as DNA: TGTGCCAGCAGTTACGACGGAGGGCCTAACGAGCAGTACTTC.

This chain links TRBV28 with TRBJ2-3; weak D call: TRBD2 (5 bases). Germline V gene lookup returns CDR1 MDHEN and CDR2 SYDVKM. Between the trimmed V and J ends, which lost 2 bases and 4 bases, there was a span of 13 bases. This CDR3 has 15 residues. CDR3 residues: CASSLTGRSADTQYF. DNA of the CDR3: TGTGCCAGCAGTTTAACGGGGAGAAGCGCAGATACGCAGTATTTT.

The chain recombines TRBV28 with TRBJ1-1; tentative D call: TRBD1 (5 bases). Deletions cut 11 bases from V and 6 bases from J, with 22 bases between. Germline lookup yields CDR1 MDHEN and CDR2 SYDVKM. The CDR3 runs 14 residues. The CDR3 bases are TGTGCCGCAGTGCCCGGGGGAAGCCAACCTGAAGCTTTCTTT. Translating it yields CAAVPGGSQPEAFF.

V is TRBV6-5 and J is TRBJ2-7; possibly TRBD2 for D (6 bases). Trimming cost V 7 bases and J 2 bases, with 18 bases left between them. The CDR3 is 15 residues long. Germline lookup yields CDR1 MNHEY and CDR2 SVGAGI. The chain's CDR3 is CASKVRLVPTYEQYF. The DNA for the CDR3 is TGTGCCAGCAAAGTTAGACTAGTACCTACCTACGAGCAGTACTTC.

The chain joins TRBV11-2 to TRBJ2-1; 8 nucleotides line up with TRBD2. J was trimmed by 8 bases and V by 0 bases; bases with no gene match: 9. In germline, CDR1 is SGHAT, CDR2 FQNNGV. CDR3 length: 16 residues. The CDR3 nucleotides read TGTGCCAGCAGCTTAGAATTGGCGGGGGGCGTTTATGAGCAGTTCTTC. Amino acids: CASSLELAGGVYEQFF.

The rearrangement links TRBV5-1 to TRBJ2-1; 9 nucleotides align to TRBD1. Germline assignment: CDR1 SGHRS and CDR2 YFSETQ. The junction had 15 bases not matched to a gene; V was cut back by 7 bases and J by 10 bases. The CDR3 runs 15 residues. CDR3 DNA sequence: TGCGCCAGCTTCACAGGTACAGGGGGCCCCCCAGAGCAGTTCTTC. Translation: CASFTGTGGPPEQFF. Looking up the rest from reference TRBV5-1 and TRBJ2-1 gives the full variable domain: KAGVTQTPRYLIKTRGQQVTLSCSPISGHRSVSWYQQTPGQGLQFLFEYFSETQRNKGNFPGRFSGRQFSNSRSEMNVSTLELGDSALYLCASFTGTGGPPEQFFGPGTRLTVL.

The rearrangement uses TRBV28 and TRBJ1-1; perhaps TRBD1 as D (6 bases). Per the germline V gene, CDR1 is MDHEN and CDR2 is SYDVKM. V shed 2 bases and J shed 5 bases, with 15 bases lying between them. The CDR3 loop spans 15 amino acids. As DNA, the CDR3 is TGTGCCAGCAGTTTAGGGCAGGGGCCTGGGACTGAAGCTTTCTTT. This codes for CASSLGQGPGTEAFF.

This chain uses TRBV27 with TRBJ2-6, with D perhaps matching TRBD2 (6 bases). The germline CDR1 and CDR2 sequences are MNHEY and SMNVEV (reference sequence). The CDR3 contains 17 residues. Trimming took 5 bases from V and 0 from J, leaving 14 bases between them. CDR3 in amino acids: CASSPSGLRSGANVLTF. CDR3 coding DNA: TGTGCCAGCAGTCCCTCGGGACTCCGCTCTGGGGCCAACGTCCTGACTTTC.

The V call is TRBV14, the J call TRBJ1-2; no clear D gene. CDR3 length equals 16 residues. Germline loops: CDR1 SGHDN, CDR2 FVKESK. The V and J ends lost 3 bases and 4 bases respectively, with 18 bases between them. CDR3 sequence (DNA): TGTGCCAGCAGCCATCTCTCCCGTGGGTACCCCTATGGCTACACCTTC. This sequence encodes CASSHLSRGYPYGYTF.

This chain connects TRBV6-2 or TRBV6-3 to TRBJ1-1; a weak D match, TRBD1 (6 bases). Germline lookup yields CDR1 MNHEY and CDR2 SVGEGT. V shed 6 bases and J shed 5 bases, with 19 bases lying between them. The CDR3 totals 15 residues. The CDR3 nucleotides are TGTGCCAGCAGCCCTCCCGGGACAAGATTGACTGAAGCTTTCTTT. This encodes CASSPPGTRLTEAFF.

This chain links TRBV7-9 with TRBJ1-6, with 8 bases that match TRBD1. The CDR3 runs 15 residues. Trimming cost V 4 bases and J 7 bases; bases outside gene matches: 6. The germline V gene has CDR1 SEHNR and CDR2 FQNEAQ (reference sequence). The CDR3 spells CASSSRQGTNSPLHF. Here the CDR3 DNA reads TGTGCCAGCAGCTCGCGACAGGGGACCAATTCACCCCTCCACTTT.

The gene calls are TRBV3-1 (or the pseudogene TRBV3-2) and TRBJ1-5, with D tentatively TRBD1 (5 bases). V lost 1 base and J 3 bases, leaving 13 bases between the germline ends. The germline V gene encodes CDR1 LGHDT and CDR2 YNNKEL (reference sequence). The CDR3 sequence is 16 residues long. This CDR3 reads CASSQAGGGFNQPQHF. The CDR3, as DNA: TGTGCCAGCAGCCAAGCCGGGGGGGGGTTCAATCAGCCCCAGCATTTT.

V and J are TRBV28 and TRBJ2-7; 8 bases fit TRBD1. The length of the CDR3 is 15 residues. The V segment lost 5 bases and the J segment 3 bases; nucleotides outside the gene matches: 9. CDR1 is MDHEN and CDR2 is SYDVKM in the germline V gene. DNA for the CDR3: TGTGCCAGCAGTCCGGGGACAGGTTCGCGCTACGAGCAGTACTTC. It translates to CASSPGTGSRYEQYF.

V usage is TRBV7-3 and J usage is TRBJ2-1; 10 nucleotides agree with TRBD2. Germline loops: CDR1 SGHTA, CDR2 FQGTGA. The CDR3 consists of 16 residues. With 4 bases clipped from V and 8 bases from J, the junction kept 11 bases outside the gene matches. CDR3 nucleotides: TGTGCCAGCAGCTCCGGTCCTAGCGGGGGCGGGTATGAGCAGTTCTTC. This gives the protein CASSSGPSGGGYEQFF.

This chain connects TRBV4-3 to TRBJ1-5; D is ambiguous. Trimming left V 0 bases short and J 2 bases short, with 11 bases between. From germline, CDR1 is LGHNA and CDR2 YSLEER. The CDR3 runs to 16 residues. CDR3 DNA sequence: TGCGCCAGCAGCCAAGATGGGCAGCTAGGCAATCAGCCCCAGCATTTT. Encoded protein: CASSQDGQLGNQPQHF.

This rearrangement joins TRBV7-2 to TRBJ2-5; a possible D gene is TRBD2 (5 bases). Germline V CDR1 and CDR2: SGHTA, FQGNSA. The CDR3 is 16 amino acids. Trimming pared 2 bases from V and 1 base from J, leaving 14 bases between. The CDR3 nucleotides are TGTGCCAGCAGCTTACGGCCTCGAGCGGCCCAAGAGACCCAGTACTTC. Its translation: CASSLRPRAAQETQYF.

This clone was seen a single time. This rearrangement joins TRBV19 to TRBJ2-7, with 8 positions matching TRBD1. CDR3 size: 16 residues. Germline values: CDR1 LNHDA, CDR2 SQIVND (reference sequence). The V and J ends lost 5 bases and 2 bases, in that order; junction bases with no gene match: 11. The CDR3: CASSSAGGRQTYEQYF. In DNA, the CDR3 is TGTGCCAGTAGTTCGGCAGGGGGCCGCCAAACCTACGAGCAGTACTTC.